The next 29 T cell receptor beta chains were all read from a single sample in a study of blood T cell repertoires in COVID-19 (TCRdb year 2020). Library preparation employed the immunoSEQ multiplex PCR assay. TCRdb mirrors the immuneACCESS table, restricted to in-frame sequences. Some clones are absent from its copies; in checked studies, under half trace to an unresolved V gene, and the reason for the others is unknown. Within this sample are about 210,000 clones, with roughly four fifths of them counted one time only. 9.5% to 15% of the sample is taken by the ten largest. Sequencing was done on a sample of peripheral blood. These receptor sequences come from a woman between 40 and 55 years old with acute or convalescent COVID-19.

In DNA, the CDR3 is TGTGCCAGCTCACGCTCACTAGCGAGCTCCTACAATGAGCAGTTCTTC. Protein sequence: CASSRSLASSYNEQFF. The chain is built from TRBV18 and TRBJ2-1; 7 nucleotides match TRBD2. The CDR3 spans 16 residues. Per the germline V gene, CDR1 is KGHSH and CDR2 is LQKENI. Trimming removed 4 bases from V and 0 bases from J; junction bases left unmatched: 6.

This chain links TRBV30 with TRBJ2-7; 13 bases fit TRBD2. From germline, CDR1 is GTSNPN and CDR2 SVGIG (reference sequence). The V segment lost 3 bases and the J segment 3 bases; nucleotides outside the gene matches: 17. This CDR3 region has 19 residues. In nucleotides, the CDR3 is TGTGCCTGGAGGCCCGATCCGGGACTAGCGGGATTTCGGGGCTACGAGCAGTACTTC. This encodes CAWRPDPGLAGFRGYEQYF.

This clone showed up just once. The rearrangement links TRBV15 to TRBJ2-3; possibly TRBD1 for D (5 bases). V lost 1 base, J lost 4 bases, and 9 bases lay in between. Germline-derived CDR1 and CDR2 are LNHNV and YYDKDF (reference sequence). This CDR3 region has 14 residues. The CDR3 protein is CATSRARDADTQYF. The CDR3 DNA sequence: TGTGCCACCAGCAGAGCCAGGGATGCAGATACGCAGTATTTT.

Only one count was recorded for this clone. The chain links TRBV30 to TRBJ1-3; the D gene is possibly TRBD1 (5 bases). The germline V gene encodes CDR1 GTSNPN and CDR2 SVGIG (reference sequence). This CDR3 has 14 residues. V dropped 2 bases and J dropped 0 bases, with 8 bases sitting between them. CDR3 bases: TGTGCCTGGAGTCCTGACAGCTCTGGAAACACCATATATTTT. It specifies CAWSPDSSGNTIYF.

This clone was seen more than once but under ten times. The chain recombines TRBV27 with TRBJ1-2; 8 positions agree with TRBD1. The trim removed 5 bases at V and 1 base at J, leaving 6 bases unmatched. Germline V gives CDR1 MNHEY, CDR2 SMNVEV (reference sequence). The CDR3 extends over 15 amino acids. The CDR3 here is CASSTDRGYNYGYTF. The CDR3 bases are TGTGCCAGCAGTACCGACAGGGGATATAACTATGGCTACACCTTC.

This clone was seen a handful of times. The rearrangement links TRBV6-4 to TRBJ2-3, with TRBD2 matching over 12 bases. Germline values: CDR1 MRHNA, CDR2 SNTAGT. CDR3 length equals 16 residues. Germline trimming cut 3 bases from V and 3 bases from J; bases unmatched to any gene: 4. As DNA, the CDR3 is TGTGCCAGCAGTGAGACTAGCGGGAGTGCGACAGATACGCAGTATTTT. As protein: CASSETSGSATDTQYF.

The J gene is TRBJ2-2, the V gene TRBV5-1; TRBD2 agrees at 14 bases. The V and J ends lost 4 bases and 5 bases, in that order; junction bases with no gene match: 10. The CDR3 contains 18 residues. The germline V gene encodes CDR1 SGHRS and CDR2 YFSETQ. Here the CDR3 DNA reads TGCGCCAGCAGCCTGACACCGGGACTAGCGGGAGAAACCGGGGAGCTGTTTTTT. Protein sequence: CASSLTPGLAGETGELFF.

The chain links TRBV24-1 to TRBJ2-3, with 11 bases matching TRBD2. CDR3 size: 19 residues. The J segment lost 3 bases and the V segment lost 1 base, leaving 11 bases of the junction unmatched. Looked up from germline, CDR1 is KGHDR and CDR2 is SFDVKD. The DNA for the CDR3 is TGTGCCACCAGTGATTTCCCTAGGGCTAGCGGGAGGACGACAGATACGCAGTATTTT. Translating gives CATSDFPRASGRTTDTQYF.

A single count supports this clone. The V gene is TRBV5-1, the J gene TRBJ1-6; TRBD1 matches 10 bases. There are 16 residues in the CDR3. The junction had 10 bases not matched to a gene; V was cut back by 5 bases and J by 8 bases. Germline V gives CDR1 SGHRS, CDR2 YFSETQ. The CDR3 spells CASRRTSGTGDSPLHF. The CDR3 nucleotides read TGCGCCAGCAGGCGTACGTCCGGGACAGGGGATTCACCCCTCCACTTT.

The V gene is TRBV2, the J gene TRBJ2-7; 12 bases align to TRBD1. The CDR3 covers 14 residues. Germline V gene sequence: CDR1 SNHLY, CDR2 FYNNEI. The trim removed 6 bases at V and 5 bases at J, leaving 5 bases unmatched. CDR3 nucleotides: TGTGCCAGCAGGTGGGACAGGGGGCCCGACGAGCAGTACTTC. Translating it yields CASRWDRGPDEQYF.

This clone was seen a few times. The chain has TRBV6-5 and TRBJ1-1, with 12 bases identical to TRBD1. CDR3 length equals 14 residues. Germline CDR1 reads MNHEY; CDR2 reads SVGAGI. V shed 5 bases, J shed 11 bases, and the junction held 9 bases outside the gene matches. The CDR3 region is CASSLPGQGARAFF. CDR3 in DNA: TGTGCCAGCAGTCTCCCGGGACAGGGGGCGCGGGCTTTCTTT.

CDR3 protein: CASSSGFGYTF. CDR3 bases: TGTGCCAGCAGTTCAGGATTCGGCTACACCTTC. The chain recombines TRBV27 with TRBJ1-2; D remains ambiguous. The CDR3 extends over 11 amino acids. Looked up from germline, CDR1 is MNHEY and CDR2 is SMNVEV (reference sequence). V lost 4 bases and J 8 bases, leaving 8 bases between the germline ends.

The chain combines TRBV7-6 with TRBJ1-6, with TRBD1 as a possible D gene (5 bases). Trimming removed 5 bases from V and 7 bases from J, with 6 bases in between. The CDR3 sequence is 12 residues long. Germline values: CDR1 SGHVS, CDR2 FNYEAQ. The CDR3 DNA reads TGTGCCAGCAGCCGGGGGAATTCACCCCTCCACTTT. This encodes CASSRGNSPLHF.

This clone was picked up one time. The chain is built from TRBV3-1 (or the pseudogene TRBV3-2) and TRBJ2-1; 11 nucleotides agree with TRBD2. The CDR3 runs to 16 residues. Germline V gives CDR1 LGHDT, CDR2 YNNKEL (reference sequence). With V trimmed by 4 bases and J by 4 bases, 6 bases remained unmatched. The CDR3 protein is CASSPPGLAVYNEQFF. DNA for the CDR3: TGTGCCAGCAGCCCACCGGGACTAGCGGTTTACAATGAGCAGTTCTTC.

Comment on this clone: Other DNA sequences in the same sample also yield this CDR3. The CDR3 coding sequence is TGTGCCAGCAGTTTACGGGGCTATGGCTACACCTTC. It yields the protein CASSLRGYGYTF. The chain combines TRBV12-3 or TRBV12-4 with TRBJ1-2; no firm D call. V lost 2 bases, J lost 4 bases, and 5 bases lay in between. CDR3 length equals 12 residues.

This clone showed up just a few times. The chain uses TRBV6-5 and TRBJ1-5; 10 bases are a match to TRBD1. The germline V gene has CDR1 MNHEY and CDR2 SVGAGI. Trimming took 5 bases from V and 3 from J; bases not matched to a gene: 4. This CDR3 has 15 amino acids. CDR3 nucleotides: TGTGCCAGCAGTCCCGGGACAGGGGTCAATCAGCCCCAGCATTTT. Protein sequence: CASSPGTGVNQPQHF.

The sample holds a few counts of this clone. The V gene is TRBV2, the J gene TRBJ1-2; D ambiguous. This CDR3 has 12 amino acids. CDR1 SNHLY and CDR2 FYNNEI come from the germline V gene. V was trimmed by 6 bases and J by 0 bases, leaving 5 bases between them. Written as DNA, the CDR3 is TGTGCCAGCAGGGGCGCTAACTATGGCTACACCTTC. It yields the protein CASRGANYGYTF.

The J gene is TRBJ2-3, the V gene TRBV7-3, with unresolved D. The length of the CDR3 is 12 residues. With 4 bases removed from V and 5 bases from J, the gap between germline ends came to 7 bases. CDR1 and CDR2 from the germline V gene are SGHTA and FQGTGA. The CDR3 nucleotides are TGTGCCAGCAGCTCATACGGAGATACGCAGTATTTT. Protein product: CASSSYGDTQYF.

The J gene is TRBJ1-2, the V gene TRBV13; unclear D gene. With 5 bases removed from V and 3 bases from J, the gap between germline ends came to 10 bases. CDR1 is PRHDT, CDR2 FYEKMQ, per germline (reference sequence). The CDR3 has 13 amino acids. The CDR3, as DNA: TGTGCCAGCAGCCCCGGGAAGGACTATGGCTACACCTTC. Protein product: CASSPGKDYGYTF.

This sequence joins TRBV6-4 and TRBJ2-3; 7 bases are shared with TRBD2. This CDR3 is 15 amino acids long. Losses at the gene ends were 2 bases for V and 2 bases for J; bases not matched to a gene: 4. Germline V gene lookup returns CDR1 MRHNA and CDR2 SNTAGT. The CDR3 sequence is CASSDAGASTDTQYF. The CDR3 DNA follows: TGTGCCAGCAGTGACGCGGGAGCCTCCACAGATACGCAGTATTTT.

This chain links TRBV5-8 with TRBJ2-1, with D possibly matching TRBD2 (6 bases). This CDR3 has 11 amino acids. V dropped 5 bases and J dropped 15 bases, with 15 bases sitting between them. Germline-derived CDR1 and CDR2 are SGHTS and YDEGEE. DNA of the CDR3: TGTGCCAGCAGGTTCGAGCGGGTCCTGTTCTTC. This translates into CASRFERVLFF.

The chain recombines TRBV27 with TRBJ1-2, with 8 bases fitting TRBD1. Germline trimming cut 5 bases from V and 5 bases from J; bases unmatched to any gene: 7. Per the germline V gene, CDR1 is MNHEY and CDR2 is SMNVEV (reference sequence). The CDR3 covers 14 residues. This chain's CDR3 is CASSQKGQAYGYTF. CDR3 coding DNA: TGTGCCAGCAGTCAAAAGGGACAGGCTTATGGCTACACCTTC.

This clone was seen a few times. This CDR3 is also generated by other DNA sequences in the sample. This chain uses TRBV27 with TRBJ2-1, with unresolved D. Between the trimmed V and J ends, which lost 3 bases and 4 bases, there was a span of 7 bases. The CDR3 has 13 amino acids. Germline V gene sequence: CDR1 MNHEY, CDR2 SMNVEV (reference sequence). The DNA of the CDR3 is TGTGCCAGCAGTTTGTCCTCTTACAATGAGCAGTTCTTC. Translated, it gives CASSLSSYNEQFF.

The chain couples TRBV5-1 to TRBJ1-5, with D tentatively TRBD1 (6 bases). V was cut by 0 bases and J by 5 bases, with 6 bases left in between. The CDR3 totals 13 residues. Germline CDR1 and CDR2: SGHRS and YFSETQ. CDR3 sequence: CASSLDRDQPQHF. The CDR3 bases are TGCGCCAGCAGCTTGGACAGGGATCAGCCCCAGCATTTT.

The chain links TRBV19 to TRBJ2-6; D possibly corresponds to TRBD1 (6 bases). Germline assignment: CDR1 LNHDA and CDR2 SQIVND (reference sequence). Trimming took 3 bases from V and 3 from J, leaving 15 bases between them. The CDR3 runs to 17 residues. This CDR3 is CASSMGRGVGGANVLTF. Written as DNA, the CDR3 is TGTGCCAGTAGTATGGGCAGGGGAGTTGGTGGGGCCAACGTCCTGACTTTC.

This chain uses TRBV4-1 with TRBJ1-3; 9 positions match TRBD1. The CDR3 is made up of 17 amino acids. CDR1 MGHRA and CDR2 YSYEKL come from the germline V gene. The J segment lost 2 bases and the V segment lost 0 bases, leaving 5 bases of the junction unmatched. In DNA form, the CDR3 reads TGCGCCAGCAGCCAAGATCGGACAGGGGTGGCTGGAAACACCATATATTTT. It translates to CASSQDRTGVAGNTIYF.

This CDR3 is CASSYRDPTGRSGYTF. In nucleotides, the CDR3 is TGTGCCAGCAGTTACCGGGATCCTACAGGGCGTAGTGGCTACACCTTC. The rearrangement links TRBV6-5 to TRBJ1-2; maybe TRBD1 (6 bases). The length of the CDR3 is 16 residues. The germline V gene encodes CDR1 MNHEY and CDR2 SVGAGI. The ends were cut back, 2 bases at V and 7 bases at J, with 20 bases in the middle.

CDR3 DNA: TGTGCCATCGGGGGGAGCGGGAGCCGGGAAGAGACCCAGTACTTC. As protein: CAIGGSGSREETQYF. The chain couples TRBV10-3 to TRBJ2-5; 8 bases map to TRBD2. J was trimmed by 3 bases and V by 8 bases; bases with no gene match: 11. Germline V gene data show CDR1 as ENHRY and CDR2 as SYGVKD. The CDR3 extends over 15 amino acids.

This clone was counted a single time. J is TRBJ2-7 and V is TRBV6-5, with 10 nucleotides matching TRBD1. Trimming cost V 3 bases and J 6 bases; bases outside gene matches: 5. From germline, CDR1 is MNHEY and CDR2 SVGAGI. This CDR3 has 14 residues. CDR3 DNA sequence: TGTGCCAGCAGTTATAGGGACAGGGGAGGCGAGCAGTACTTC. It yields the protein CASSYRDRGGEQYF.